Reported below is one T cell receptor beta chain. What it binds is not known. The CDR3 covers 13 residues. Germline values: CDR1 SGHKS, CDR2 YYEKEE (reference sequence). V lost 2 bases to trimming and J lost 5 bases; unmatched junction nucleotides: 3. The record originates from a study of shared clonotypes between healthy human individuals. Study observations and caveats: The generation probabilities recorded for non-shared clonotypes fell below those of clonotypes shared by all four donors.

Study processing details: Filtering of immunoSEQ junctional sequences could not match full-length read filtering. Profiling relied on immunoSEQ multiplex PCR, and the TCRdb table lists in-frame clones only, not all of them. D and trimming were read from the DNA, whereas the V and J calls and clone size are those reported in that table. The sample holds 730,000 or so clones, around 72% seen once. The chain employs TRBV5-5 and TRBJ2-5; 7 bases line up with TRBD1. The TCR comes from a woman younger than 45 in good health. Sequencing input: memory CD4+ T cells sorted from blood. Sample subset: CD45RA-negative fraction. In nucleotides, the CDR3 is TGTGCCAGCAGCTTAACAGGGGTGGAGACCCAGTACTTC. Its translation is CASSLTGVETQYF.